A single sample gave rise to the 9 T cell receptor beta chains below, sequenced in a study of blood T cell repertoires in COVID-19. The repertoire was sequenced with immunoSEQ multiplex PCR; TCRdb's copy has only in-frame clones and lacks some. The table has about 180,000 clones, approximately 80% seen once. The specimen was PBMCs or T cells enriched from blood (not recorded which). The receptors come from a man in his sixties who had been exposed to COVID-19.

V and J are TRBV11-2 and TRBJ2-3; maybe TRBD1 (5 bases). V lost 0 bases and J 2 bases, leaving 6 bases between the germline ends. The CDR3 has 14 residues. Germline CDR1 and CDR2: SGHAT and FQNNGV. The CDR3, as DNA: TGTGCCAGCAGCTTAGAACAGGCCACAGATACGCAGTATTTT. Its protein is CASSLEQATDTQYF.

This chain links TRBV19 with TRBJ1-2, with D possibly matching TRBD1 (6 bases). V dropped 0 bases and J dropped 0 bases, with 11 bases sitting between them. Germline CDR1 reads LNHDA; CDR2 reads SQIVND (reference sequence). This CDR3 spans 16 amino acids. The CDR3 DNA sequence: TGTGCCAGTAGTATAGATCTTCAGGGGCCTAACTATGGCTACACCTTC. This translates into CASSIDLQGPNYGYTF. Complete variable domain (other parts from reference TRBV19 and TRBJ1-2): DGGITQSPKYLFRKEGQNVTLSCEQNLNHDAMYWYRQDPGQGLRLIYYSQIVNDFQKGDIAEGYSVSREKKESFPLTVTSAQKNPTAFYLCASSIDLQGPNYGYTFGSGTRLTVV.

The chain is built from TRBV4-1 and TRBJ1-2; D remains unclear. The CDR3 loop spans 18 amino acids. Trimming left V 0 bases short and J 4 bases short, with 21 bases between. Germline V gene data show CDR1 as MGHRA and CDR2 as YSYEKL. CDR3 sequence (DNA): TGCGCCAGCAGCCAAGAAGAGGGCGGAACTGCCCCCATCTATGGCTACACCTTC. Its translation is CASSQEEGGTAPIYGYTF.

The V and J genes are TRBV5-1 and TRBJ1-5; 7 bases fit TRBD1. Germline V gene data show CDR1 as SGHRS and CDR2 as YFSETQ. The CDR3 covers 15 residues. The trim removed 4 bases at V and 2 bases at J, leaving 6 bases unmatched. The CDR3 region is CASSATTGGNQPQHF. In nucleotides, the CDR3 is TGCGCCAGCAGCGCGACTACAGGGGGCAATCAGCCCCAGCATTTT. Drawing the rest from reference TRBV5-1 and TRBJ1-5, the complete variable domain is KAGVTQTPRYLIKTRGQQVTLSCSPISGHRSVSWYQQTPGQGLQFLFEYFSETQRNKGNFPGRFSGRQFSNSRSEMNVSTLELGDSALYLCASSATTGGNQPQHFGDGTRLSIL.

This clone was found a few times. The V call is TRBV6-1, the J call TRBJ1-5; D call uncertain. In germline, CDR1 is MNHNS, CDR2 SASEGT. Trimming cost V 4 bases and J 0 bases, with 13 bases left between them. The CDR3 spans 16 residues. CDR3 sequence: CASSATSTHSNQPQHF. Written as DNA, the CDR3 is TGTGCCAGCAGTGCGACATCTACCCATAGCAATCAGCCCCAGCATTTT.

The rearrangement links TRBV5-1 to TRBJ1-5; a weak D match, TRBD1 (5 bases). The V and J ends lost 0 bases and 1 base respectively, with 11 bases between them. The CDR3 sequence is 16 residues long. Looked up from germline, CDR1 is SGHRS and CDR2 is YFSETQ. CDR3 in amino acids: CASSLDGGASNQPQHF. CDR3 DNA sequence: TGCGCCAGCAGCTTGGACGGCGGGGCCAGCAATCAGCCCCAGCATTTT. The full variable domain, in which reference TRBV5-1 and TRBJ1-5 provide the parts outside the CDR3, is KAGVTQTPRYLIKTRGQQVTLSCSPISGHRSVSWYQQTPGQGLQFLFEYFSETQRNKGNFPGRFSGRQFSNSRSEMNVSTLELGDSALYLCASSLDGGASNQPQHFGDGTRLSIL.

The rearrangement joins TRBV7-6 to TRBJ2-6; 13 nucleotides line up with TRBD2. V was pared by 3 bases and J by 0 bases, with 2 bases of the junction left unmatched. CDR1 is SGHVS, CDR2 FNYEAQ, per germline. The CDR3 spans 18 residues. CDR3 sequence reads: CASSLTSGGSSGANVLTF. In nucleotides, the CDR3 is TGTGCCAGCAGCTTGACTAGCGGGGGGAGCTCTGGGGCCAACGTCCTGACTTTC.

The rearrangement links TRBV11-3 to TRBJ2-1; 13 nucleotides match TRBD2. The CDR3 sequence is 16 residues long. Germline V gene lookup returns CDR1 SGHNT and CDR2 YENEEA. Trimming at V came to 4 bases and at J to 2 bases, leaving 2 bases not matched to a gene. This CDR3 is CASSSGLAGAYNEQFF. The CDR3 DNA follows: TGTGCCAGCAGCTCCGGACTAGCGGGAGCCTACAATGAGCAGTTCTTC.

The chain joins TRBV19 to TRBJ2-3, with 10 nucleotides matching TRBD2. The CDR3 length is 16 residues. The V and J ends lost 5 bases and 5 bases, in that order; junction bases with no gene match: 10. Germline V gene sequence: CDR1 LNHDA, CDR2 SQIVND (reference sequence). This chain's CDR3 is CASSALIAGGEDTQYF. CDR3 nucleotides: TGTGCCAGTAGTGCCCTCATAGCGGGAGGAGAAGATACGCAGTATTTT.